These 28 T cell receptor beta chains came from one sample sequenced in a study of radiotherapy plus CTLA-4 blockade in lung cancer. TCRdb's copy holds only in-frame clones and misses some; the assay was immunoSEQ multiplex PCR. In the table there are 100,000 to 150,000 clones, approximately 90% of which are singletons. The specimen was peripheral blood, collected from a patient treated with radiotherapy plus ipilimumab. All receptors derive from a human donor with non-small cell lung cancer that progressed on radiotherapy plus ipilimumab.

The chain is built from TRBV15 and TRBJ2-7, with D possibly TRBD2 on 6 matching bases. Germline CDR1 reads LNHNV; CDR2 reads YYDKDF (reference sequence). V lost 0 bases and J 5 bases, leaving 17 bases between the germline ends. This CDR3 has 16 residues. The CDR3 loop is CATSRDPIFTGDEQYF. CDR3 sequence (DNA): TGTGCCACCAGCAGAGACCCAATTTTTACGGGAGACGAGCAGTACTTC. The whole variable domain, filled in from reference TRBV15 and TRBJ2-7, reads DAMVIQNPRYQVTQFGKPVTLSCSQTLNHNVMYWYQQKSSQAPKLLFHYYDKDFNNEADTPDNFQSRRPNTSFCFLDIRSPGLGDTAMYLCATSRDPIFTGDEQYFGPGTRLTVT.

In DNA form, the CDR3 reads TGTGCCAGCAGTGGAGTGATGTGGAGCGAGCAGTACTTC. It translates to CASSGVMWSEQYF. The chain recombines TRBV2 with TRBJ2-7; D gene ambiguous. Trimming took 4 bases from V and 6 from J, leaving 13 bases between them. The germline V gene encodes CDR1 SNHLY and CDR2 FYNNEI. This CDR3 is 13 amino acids long.

The chain recombines TRBV6-5 with TRBJ1-5; 8 bases map to TRBD1. Losses at the gene ends were 6 bases for V and 2 bases for J; bases not matched to a gene: 6. The CDR3 runs 15 residues. Looked up from germline, CDR1 is MNHEY and CDR2 is SVGAGI. The CDR3 is CASSAGGIGNQPQHF. CDR3 in DNA: TGTGCCAGCAGCGCAGGGGGCATTGGCAATCAGCCCCAGCATTTT.

The chain recombines TRBV5-4 with TRBJ1-1; D call uncertain. The CDR3 loop spans 14 amino acids. Deletions cut 0 bases from V and 1 base from J, with 7 bases between. Per germline, CDR1 SGHNT and CDR2 YYREEE (reference sequence). CDR3 residues: CASSLGQTNTEAFF. For the CDR3, the DNA is TGTGCCAGCAGCTTGGGCCAGACGAACACTGAAGCTTTCTTT.

The chain has TRBV7-2 and TRBJ2-3; D not resolved. Germline V CDR1 and CDR2: SGHTA, FQGNSA. Trimming took off 2 bases at V and 1 base at J, with 1 base between the two ends. The CDR3 totals 12 residues. The CDR3 region has the DNA TGTGCCAGCAGCTTACGCACAGATACGCAGTATTTT. Its translation: CASSLRTDTQYF.

The J gene is TRBJ2-7, the V gene TRBV5-1; 12 bases agree with TRBD2. V shed 3 bases and J 2 bases; nucleotides not matched to a gene: 9. The CDR3 has 17 residues. In germline, CDR1 is SGHRS, CDR2 YFSETQ. In nucleotides, the CDR3 is TGCGCCAGCAGCTGGAAGACTAGCGGGAGCGGTCCCTACGAGCAGTACTTC. The encoded protein is CASSWKTSGSGPYEQYF.

This clone is a singleton in its sample. The chain recombines TRBV9 with TRBJ2-3, with 10 bases lining up with TRBD1. The CDR3 covers 16 residues. The J segment lost 3 bases and the V segment lost 4 bases, leaving 8 bases of the junction unmatched. Germline V lookup: CDR1 SGDLS, CDR2 YYNGEE. CDR3: CASSHPRGQGTDTQYF. CDR3 in DNA: TGTGCCAGCAGCCACCCCAGGGGACAGGGGACAGATACGCAGTATTTT. The entire variable domain, with the rest obtained from reference TRBV9 and TRBJ2-3, is as follows: DSGVTQTPKHLITATGQRVTLRCSPRSGDLSVYWYQQSLDQGLQFLIQYYNGEERAKGNILERFSAQQFPDLHSELNLSSLELGDSALYFCASSHPRGQGTDTQYFGPGTRLTVL.

This chain connects TRBV7-3 to TRBJ2-3; 8 positions agree with TRBD2. CDR3 length equals 16 residues. Trimming at V came to 3 bases and at J to 0 bases, leaving 5 bases not matched to a gene. Germline CDR1 is SGHTA and CDR2 is FQGTGA. The CDR3 here is CASSFSASGSTDTQYF. CDR3 bases: TGTGCCAGCAGCTTCAGCGCTAGCGGGAGCACAGATACGCAGTATTTT. Drawing the rest from reference TRBV7-3 and TRBJ2-3, the complete variable domain is GAGVSQTPSNKVTEKGKYVELRCDPISGHTALYWYRQSLGQGPEFLIYFQGTGAADDSGLPNDRFFAVRPEGSVSTLKIQRTERGDSAVYLCASSFSASGSTDTQYFGPGTRLTVL.

The gene calls are TRBV5-1 and TRBJ2-7; the D is unclear. The CDR3 is made up of 14 amino acids. Deletions cut 0 bases from V and 3 bases from J, with 10 bases between. Germline lookup yields CDR1 SGHRS and CDR2 YFSETQ. The CDR3 spells CASSLAPGYYEQYF. The CDR3 DNA reads TGCGCCAGCAGCTTGGCTCCCGGATACTACGAGCAGTACTTC. The complete variable domain, with remaining parts taken from reference TRBV5-1 and TRBJ2-7, reads KAGVTQTPRYLIKTRGQQVTLSCSPISGHRSVSWYQQTPGQGLQFLFEYFSETQRNKGNFPGRFSGRQFSNSRSEMNVSTLELGDSALYLCASSLAPGYYEQYFGPGTRLTVT.

V gene TRBV5-1 combines with J gene TRBJ2-1, with 7 bases matching TRBD2. V gave up 4 bases and J gave up 1 base; unmatched junction bases: 8. Germline V gives CDR1 SGHRS, CDR2 YFSETQ. The CDR3 is made up of 16 amino acids. CDR3: CASSAGAPTSYNEQFF. DNA of the CDR3: TGCGCCAGCAGCGCGGGAGCGCCGACTTCCTACAATGAGCAGTTCTTC. The whole variable domain, filled in from reference TRBV5-1 and TRBJ2-1, reads KAGVTQTPRYLIKTRGQQVTLSCSPISGHRSVSWYQQTPGQGLQFLFEYFSETQRNKGNFPGRFSGRQFSNSRSEMNVSTLELGDSALYLCASSAGAPTSYNEQFFGPGTRLTVL.

V gene TRBV10-3 combines with J gene TRBJ1-5, with D perhaps TRBD1 (5 bases). V shed 6 bases and J shed 11 bases, with 14 bases lying between them. This CDR3 contains 12 residues. Germline CDR1 ENHRY, CDR2 SYGVKD. In DNA form, the CDR3 reads TGTGCCATCAGGGGGGAGTCGGGGGCCCAGCATTTT. Its protein product is CAIRGESGAQHF.

The V gene is TRBV2, the J gene TRBJ2-7; D remains ambiguous. The germline gives CDR1 SNHLY, CDR2 FYNNEI. The CDR3 totals 11 residues. Between the trimmed V and J ends, which lost 5 bases and 3 bases, there was a span of 5 bases. The CDR3 region is CASSFSYEQYF. In DNA, the CDR3 is TGTGCCAGCAGTTTCAGCTACGAGCAGTACTTC.

V and J are TRBV2 and TRBJ2-1; D is undetermined. Deletions cut 4 bases from V and 6 bases from J, with 13 bases between. CDR3 size: 14 residues. Germline-derived CDR1 and CDR2 are SNHLY and FYNNEI. Here the CDR3 DNA reads TGTGCCAGCAGTGGGTCTCCATCCCCCAATGAGCAGTTCTTC. As protein: CASSGSPSPNEQFF.

This chain connects TRBV27 to TRBJ2-1; TRBD2 agrees at 14 bases. J was trimmed by 12 bases and V by 5 bases; bases with no gene match: 15. CDR3 length equals 17 residues. The germline V gene has CDR1 MNHEY and CDR2 SMNVEV (reference sequence). CDR3 DNA sequence: TGTGCCAGCAGTGGGACTAGCGGGAGCCGCTTAGTTACGGGGCAGTTCTTC. Amino acids: CASSGTSGSRLVTGQFF.

The V and J genes are TRBV30 and TRBJ2-5; D might be TRBD2 (5 bases). The CDR3 sequence is 12 residues long. Germline V gives CDR1 GTSNPN, CDR2 SVGIG (reference sequence). Trimming took off 6 bases at V and 4 bases at J, with 12 bases between the two ends. CDR3: CACRLAAETQYF. The CDR3 DNA sequence: TGTGCCTGCCGTCTAGCCGCAGAGACCCAGTACTTC.

This clone has more than one count but fewer than ten. This sequence joins TRBV5-1 and TRBJ2-7, with 7 bases aligning to TRBD2. Germline CDR1 reads SGHRS; CDR2 reads YFSETQ. This CDR3 region has 16 residues. J was trimmed by 0 bases and V by 5 bases; bases with no gene match: 11. CDR3 coding DNA: TGCGCCAGCAGTGGGACGACTAGCTCCTACTCCTACGAGCAGTACTTC. This gives the protein CASSGTTSSYSYEQYF.

The gene calls are TRBV11-2 and TRBJ2-5; either TRBD1 or TRBD2 may supply D (5 bases each). CDR1 is SGHAT, CDR2 FQNNGV, per germline. There are 16 residues in the CDR3. Trimming cost V 5 bases and J 5 bases, with 21 bases left between them. CDR3 DNA: TGTGCCAGCAGCAGTACCGGGACGGCTTTCTTGGAGACCCAGTACTTC. Its protein product is CASSSTGTAFLETQYF. The full variable domain, in which reference TRBV11-2 and TRBJ2-5 provide the parts outside the CDR3, is EAGVAQSPRYKIIEKRQSVAFWCNPISGHATLYWYQQILGQGPKLLIQFQNNGVVDDSQLPKDRFSAERLKGVDSTLKIQPAKLEDSAVYLCASSSTGTAFLETQYFGPGTRLLVL.

The chain carries TRBV29-1 and TRBJ2-3; maybe TRBD1 (5 bases). Trimming cost V 6 bases and J 1 base, with 11 bases left between them. The CDR3 consists of 13 residues. From germline, CDR1 is SQVTM and CDR2 ANQGSEA. CDR3 nucleotides: TGCAGCGTCAGGGTAAGGCGCACAGATACGCAGTATTTT. As protein: CSVRVRRTDTQYF.

The chain has TRBV5-1 and TRBJ2-3; 9 nucleotides match TRBD2. The CDR3 loop spans 18 amino acids. The junction had 11 bases not matched to a gene; V was cut back by 3 bases and J by 0 bases. In germline, CDR1 is SGHRS, CDR2 YFSETQ. Here the CDR3 DNA reads TGCGCCAGCAGCTCTGGGCTCGCGGGAGGGCCCAGCACAGATACGCAGTATTTT. Translated, it gives CASSSGLAGGPSTDTQYF.

The chain has TRBV6-5 and TRBJ2-5; the D is unclear. The CDR3 spans 15 residues. Germline CDR1 is MNHEY and CDR2 is SVGAGI. V lost 0 bases and J lost 4, with 12 bases in between. CDR3 sequence: CASSYSTPGVETQYF. The CDR3 DNA follows: TGTGCCAGCAGTTACTCGACTCCTGGGGTAGAGACCCAGTACTTC.

V usage is TRBV27 and J usage is TRBJ2-1; 8 bases fit TRBD1. J gave up 7 bases and V 5 bases, and 7 bases lay outside the gene matches. Per germline, CDR1 MNHEY and CDR2 SMNVEV (reference sequence). This CDR3 contains 14 residues. The CDR3 DNA is TGTGCCAGCAGTCGGACAGGGAAAAGTAATGAGCAGTTCTTC. Protein product: CASSRTGKSNEQFF.

The chain links TRBV30 to TRBJ1-2, with D perhaps matching TRBD1 (6 bases). The CDR3 has 17 residues. Trimming left V 1 base short and J 2 bases short, with 20 bases between. Germline CDR1 GTSNPN, CDR2 SVGIG (reference sequence). CDR3 DNA sequence: TGTGCCTGGAGTGCAGGCCTCCGGGACACGAGAAACTATGGCTACACCTTC. It specifies CAWSAGLRDTRNYGYTF. The variable domain in full, with the rest retrieved from reference TRBV30 and TRBJ1-2, is SQTIHQWPATLVQPVGSPLSLECTVEGTSNPNLYWYRQAAGRGLQLLFYSVGIGQISSEVPQNLSASRPQDRQFILSSKKLLLSDSGFYLCAWSAGLRDTRNYGYTFGSGTRLTVV.

This chain uses TRBV7-6 with TRBJ2-2; 7 nucleotides agree with TRBD2. The CDR3 sequence is 12 residues long. Germline V lookup: CDR1 SGHVS, CDR2 FNYEAQ. The V and J ends lost 5 bases and 8 bases, in that order; junction bases with no gene match: 2. The CDR3 protein is CASSAGRGELFF. DNA for the CDR3: TGTGCCAGCAGCGCCGGGAGGGGGGAGCTGTTTTTT. The variable domain in full, with the rest retrieved from reference TRBV7-6 and TRBJ2-2, is GAGVSQSPRYKVTKRGQDVALRCDPISGHVSLYWYRQALGQGPEFLTYFNYEAQQDKSGLPNDRFSAERPEGSISTLTIQRTEQRDSAMYRCASSAGRGELFFGEGSRLTVL.

This chain links TRBV6-1 with TRBJ2-1; no reliable D call. Germline assignment: CDR1 MNHNS and CDR2 SASEGT. The length of the CDR3 is 15 residues. V was cut by 10 bases and J by 3 bases, with 19 bases left in between. The CDR3: CATTRSVPHYNEQFF. CDR3 nucleotides: TGTGCCACCACTCGCAGCGTGCCGCACTACAATGAGCAGTTCTTC.

This chain uses TRBV5-1 with TRBJ2-7, with 11 bases aligning to TRBD2. CDR3 size: 16 residues. Germline V gene sequence: CDR1 SGHRS, CDR2 YFSETQ. V trimming: 0 bases; J trimming: 3 bases; junction bases outside the gene matches: 5. The CDR3 here is CASSLGGTSGIYEQYF. The CDR3 DNA sequence: TGCGCCAGCAGCTTGGGAGGGACTAGCGGAATCTACGAGCAGTACTTC.

This chain joins TRBV15 and TRBJ2-5; 7 bases map to TRBD2. Trimming removed 0 bases from V and 5 bases from J; junction bases left unmatched: 6. CDR1 is LNHNV, CDR2 YYDKDF, per germline (reference sequence). The CDR3 has 15 residues. CDR3 bases: TGTGCCACCAGCAGAGAAGGCGGGAGAGGTGAGACCCAGTACTTC. This gives the protein CATSREGGRGETQYF.

CDR3 in amino acids: CASSRWKLAGTYEQYF. The CDR3 DNA is TGTGCCAGCAGCCGGTGGAAGCTAGCGGGGACCTACGAGCAGTACTTC. The J gene is TRBJ2-7, the V gene TRBV7-8, with TRBD2 matching over 9 bases. Losses at the gene ends were 5 bases for V and 2 bases for J; bases not matched to a gene: 10. The CDR3 is 16 residues long. The germline CDR1 and CDR2 sequences are SGHVS and FQNEAQ.

This chain's CDR3 is CASSPSTSGRADEQYF. CDR3 sequence (DNA): TGTGCCAGCTCACCTTCAACTAGCGGGAGGGCCGACGAGCAGTACTTC. The J gene is TRBJ2-7, the V gene TRBV18, with TRBD2 identical over 13 bases. The germline V gene has CDR1 KGHSH and CDR2 LQKENI. This CDR3 has 16 amino acids. The V and J ends lost 3 bases and 5 bases, in that order; junction bases with no gene match: 7. Using reference TRBV18 and TRBJ2-7 for the parts outside the CDR3, the full variable domain is NAGVMQNPRHLVRRRGQEARLRCSPMKGHSHVYWYRQLPEEGLKFMVYLQKENIIDESGMPKERFSAEFPKEGPSILRIQQVVRGDSAAYFCASSPSTSGRADEQYFGPGTRLTVT.